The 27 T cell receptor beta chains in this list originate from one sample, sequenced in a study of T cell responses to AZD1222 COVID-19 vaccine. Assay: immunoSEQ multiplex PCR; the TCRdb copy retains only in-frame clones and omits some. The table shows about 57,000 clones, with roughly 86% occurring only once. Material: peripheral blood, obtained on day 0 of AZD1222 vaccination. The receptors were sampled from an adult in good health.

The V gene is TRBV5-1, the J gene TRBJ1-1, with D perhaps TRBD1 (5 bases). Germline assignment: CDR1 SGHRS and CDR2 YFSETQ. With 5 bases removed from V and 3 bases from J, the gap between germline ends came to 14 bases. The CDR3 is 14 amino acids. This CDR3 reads CASRRAPGDTEAFF. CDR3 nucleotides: TGCGCCAGCAGGAGGGCCCCGGGGGACACTGAAGCTTTCTTT.

This CDR3 reads CASGQNTGELFF. The CDR3, as DNA: TGTGCCAGTGGCCAGAACACCGGGGAGCTGTTTTTT. The chain carries TRBV18 and TRBJ2-2, with D hard to call. The CDR3 is 12 residues long. The germline gives CDR1 KGHSH, CDR2 LQKENI. Trimming took 9 bases from V and 1 from J, leaving 6 bases between them.

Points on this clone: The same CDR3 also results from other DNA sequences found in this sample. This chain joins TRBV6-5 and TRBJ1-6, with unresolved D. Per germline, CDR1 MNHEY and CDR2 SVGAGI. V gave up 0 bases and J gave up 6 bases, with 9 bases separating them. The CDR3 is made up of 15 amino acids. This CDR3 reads CASSYSTGSNSPLHF. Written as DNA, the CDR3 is TGTGCCAGCAGTTACTCCACCGGGAGTAATTCACCCCTCCACTTT.

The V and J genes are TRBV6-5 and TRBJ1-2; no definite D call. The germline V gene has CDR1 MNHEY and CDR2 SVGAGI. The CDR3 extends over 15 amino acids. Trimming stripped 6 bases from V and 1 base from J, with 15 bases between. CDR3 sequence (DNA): TGTGCCAGCAGATACGAAAGGGCTTTTAACTATGGCTACACCTTC. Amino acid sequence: CASRYERAFNYGYTF.

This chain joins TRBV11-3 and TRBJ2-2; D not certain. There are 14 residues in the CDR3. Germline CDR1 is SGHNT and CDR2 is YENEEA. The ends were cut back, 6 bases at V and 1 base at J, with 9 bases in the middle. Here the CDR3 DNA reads TGTGCCAGCAGTATGTCCGGGAACACCGGGGAGCTGTTTTTT. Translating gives CASSMSGNTGELFF.

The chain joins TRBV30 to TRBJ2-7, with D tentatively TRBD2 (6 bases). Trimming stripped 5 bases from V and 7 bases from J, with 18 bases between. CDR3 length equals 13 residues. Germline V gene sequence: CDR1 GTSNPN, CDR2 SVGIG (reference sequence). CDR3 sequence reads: CAWSHGTSSEQYF. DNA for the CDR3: TGTGCCTGGTCTCATGGGACTTCTAGTGAGCAGTACTTC.

The CDR3 region has the DNA TGCGCCAGCAGCTACGGACAGGGGGTTCGGAATGAGCAGTTCTTC. Protein product: CASSYGQGVRNEQFF. The chain couples TRBV5-1 to TRBJ2-1, with 10 bases matching TRBD1. Germline values: CDR1 SGHRS, CDR2 YFSETQ. Trimming took 3 bases from V and 7 from J; bases not matched to a gene: 7. The CDR3 spans 15 residues. Full variable domain (remainder filled in from reference TRBV5-1 and TRBJ2-1): KAGVTQTPRYLIKTRGQQVTLSCSPISGHRSVSWYQQTPGQGLQFLFEYFSETQRNKGNFPGRFSGRQFSNSRSEMNVSTLELGDSALYLCASSYGQGVRNEQFFGPGTRLTVL.

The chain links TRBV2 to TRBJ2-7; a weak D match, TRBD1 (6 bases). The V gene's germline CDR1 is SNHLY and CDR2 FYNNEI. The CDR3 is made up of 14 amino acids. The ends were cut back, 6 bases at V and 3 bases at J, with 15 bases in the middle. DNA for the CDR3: TGTGCCAGCAGCGCTCGGGACATTTTCTACGAGCAGTACTTC. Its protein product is CASSARDIFYEQYF.

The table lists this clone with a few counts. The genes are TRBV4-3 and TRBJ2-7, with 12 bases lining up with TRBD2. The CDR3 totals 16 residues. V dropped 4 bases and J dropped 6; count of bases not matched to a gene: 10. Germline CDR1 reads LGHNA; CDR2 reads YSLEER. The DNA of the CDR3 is TGCGCCAGCAGCCCAGACCGCCTAGCGGGAGGGGGCGAGCAGTACTTC. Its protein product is CASSPDRLAGGGEQYF.

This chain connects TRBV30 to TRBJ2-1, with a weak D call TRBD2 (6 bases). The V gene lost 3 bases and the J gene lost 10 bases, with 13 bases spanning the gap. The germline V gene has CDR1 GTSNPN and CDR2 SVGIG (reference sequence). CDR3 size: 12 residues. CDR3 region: CAWSAGSWEQFF. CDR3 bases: TGTGCCTGGAGCGCGGGGTCTTGGGAGCAGTTCTTC.

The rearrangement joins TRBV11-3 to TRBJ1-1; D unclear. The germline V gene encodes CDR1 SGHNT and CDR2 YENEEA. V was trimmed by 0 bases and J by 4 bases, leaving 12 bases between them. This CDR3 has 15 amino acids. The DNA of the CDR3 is TGTGCCAGCAGCTTAGATGGGCAAGGAAGCACTGAAGCTTTCTTT. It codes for CASSLDGQGSTEAFF.

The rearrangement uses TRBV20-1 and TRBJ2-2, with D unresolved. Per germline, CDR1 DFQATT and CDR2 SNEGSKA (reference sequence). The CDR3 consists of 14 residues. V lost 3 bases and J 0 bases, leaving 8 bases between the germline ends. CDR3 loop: CSASAPANTGELFF. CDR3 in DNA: TGCAGTGCTAGTGCCCCCGCGAACACCGGGGAGCTGTTTTTT.

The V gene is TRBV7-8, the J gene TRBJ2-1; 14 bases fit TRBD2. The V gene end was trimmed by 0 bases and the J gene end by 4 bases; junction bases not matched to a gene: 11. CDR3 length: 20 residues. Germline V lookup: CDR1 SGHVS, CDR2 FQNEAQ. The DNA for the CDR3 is TGTGCCAGCAGCTTAGCAGGGGGACTAGCGGGAGTTGGGAGATACAATGAGCAGTTCTTC. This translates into CASSLAGGLAGVGRYNEQFF.

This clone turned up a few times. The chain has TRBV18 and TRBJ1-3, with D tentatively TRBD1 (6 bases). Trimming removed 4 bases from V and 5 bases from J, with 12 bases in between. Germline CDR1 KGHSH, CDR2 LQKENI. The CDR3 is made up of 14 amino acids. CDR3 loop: CASSLQGPRNTIYF. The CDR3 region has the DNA TGTGCCAGCTCACTACAGGGTCCGCGAAACACCATATATTTT.

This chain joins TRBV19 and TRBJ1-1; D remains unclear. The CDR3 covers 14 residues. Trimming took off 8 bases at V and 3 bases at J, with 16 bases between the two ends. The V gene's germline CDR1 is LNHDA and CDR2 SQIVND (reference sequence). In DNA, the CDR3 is TGTGCCAGTGGTACCTTTGCGGGAGACACTGAAGCTTTCTTT. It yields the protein CASGTFAGDTEAFF.

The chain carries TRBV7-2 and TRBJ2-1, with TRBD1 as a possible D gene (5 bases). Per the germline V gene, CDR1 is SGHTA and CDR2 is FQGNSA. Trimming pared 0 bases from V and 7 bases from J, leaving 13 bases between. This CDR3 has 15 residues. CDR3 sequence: CASSLAHGRTNEQFF. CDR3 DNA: TGTGCCAGCAGCTTAGCGCACGGACGGACAAATGAGCAGTTCTTC.

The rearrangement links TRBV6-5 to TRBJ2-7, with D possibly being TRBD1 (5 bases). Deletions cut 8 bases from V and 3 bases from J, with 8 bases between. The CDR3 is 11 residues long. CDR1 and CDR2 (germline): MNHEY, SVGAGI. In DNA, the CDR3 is TGTGCCAGCGACAGCTTCTACGAGCAGTACTTC. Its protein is CASDSFYEQYF.

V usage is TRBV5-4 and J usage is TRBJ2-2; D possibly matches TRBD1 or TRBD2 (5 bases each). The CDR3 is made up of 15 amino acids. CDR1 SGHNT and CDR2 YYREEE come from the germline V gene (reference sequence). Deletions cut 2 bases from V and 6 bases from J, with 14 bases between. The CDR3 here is CASSFPGTRPGELFF. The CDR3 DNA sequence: TGTGCCAGCAGCTTCCCCGGGACCCGCCCCGGGGAGCTGTTTTTT.

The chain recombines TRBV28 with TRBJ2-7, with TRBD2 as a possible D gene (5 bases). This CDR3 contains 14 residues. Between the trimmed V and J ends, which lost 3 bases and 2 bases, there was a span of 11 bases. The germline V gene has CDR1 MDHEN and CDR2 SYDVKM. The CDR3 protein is CASSFRGLTYEQYF. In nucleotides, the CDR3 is TGTGCCAGCAGTTTTAGAGGACTGACCTACGAGCAGTACTTC.

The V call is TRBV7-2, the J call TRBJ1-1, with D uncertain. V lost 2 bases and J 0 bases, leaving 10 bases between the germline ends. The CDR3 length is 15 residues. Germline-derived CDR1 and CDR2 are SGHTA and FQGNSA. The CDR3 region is CASSLSVSVNTEAFF. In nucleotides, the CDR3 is TGTGCCAGCAGCTTATCGGTTTCGGTGAACACTGAAGCTTTCTTT.

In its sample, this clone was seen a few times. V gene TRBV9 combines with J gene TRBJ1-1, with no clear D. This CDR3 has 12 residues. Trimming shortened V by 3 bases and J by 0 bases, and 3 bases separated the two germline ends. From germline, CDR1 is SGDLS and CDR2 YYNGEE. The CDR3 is CASSDLNTEAFF. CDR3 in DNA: TGTGCCAGCAGCGACTTGAACACTGAAGCTTTCTTT.

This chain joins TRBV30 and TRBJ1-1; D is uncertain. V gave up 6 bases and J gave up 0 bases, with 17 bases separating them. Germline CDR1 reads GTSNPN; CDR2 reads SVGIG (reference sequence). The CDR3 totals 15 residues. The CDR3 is CACQKGAIMNTEAFF. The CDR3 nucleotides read TGTGCCTGTCAGAAAGGCGCCATCATGAACACTGAAGCTTTCTTT.

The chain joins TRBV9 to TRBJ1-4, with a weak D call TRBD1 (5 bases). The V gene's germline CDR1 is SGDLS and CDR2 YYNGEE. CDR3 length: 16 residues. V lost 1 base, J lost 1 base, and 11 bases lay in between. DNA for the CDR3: TGTGCCAGCAGCGTAACTTCCGGGGGAACTAATGAAAAACTGTTTTTT. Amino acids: CASSVTSGGTNEKLFF.

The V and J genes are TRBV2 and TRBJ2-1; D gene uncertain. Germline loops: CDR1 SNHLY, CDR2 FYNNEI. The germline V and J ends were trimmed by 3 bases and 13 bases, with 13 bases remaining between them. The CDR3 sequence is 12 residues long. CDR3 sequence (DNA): TGTGCCAGCAGTGACGCCTTCAACCCCCAGTTCTTC. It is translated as CASSDAFNPQFF.

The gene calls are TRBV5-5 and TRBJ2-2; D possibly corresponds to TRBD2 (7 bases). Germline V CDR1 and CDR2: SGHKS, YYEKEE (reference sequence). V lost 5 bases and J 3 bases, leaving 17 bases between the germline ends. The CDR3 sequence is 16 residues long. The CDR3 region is CASSYSGGADTGELFF. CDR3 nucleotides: TGTGCCAGCAGTTATTCGGGGGGCGCGGACACCGGGGAGCTGTTTTTT.

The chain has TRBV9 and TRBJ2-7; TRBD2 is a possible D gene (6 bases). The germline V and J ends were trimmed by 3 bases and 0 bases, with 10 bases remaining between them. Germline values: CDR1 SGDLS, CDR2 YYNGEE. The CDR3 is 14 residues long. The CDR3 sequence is CASSGMGGSYEQYF. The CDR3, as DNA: TGTGCCAGCAGCGGCATGGGGGGCTCCTACGAGCAGTACTTC.

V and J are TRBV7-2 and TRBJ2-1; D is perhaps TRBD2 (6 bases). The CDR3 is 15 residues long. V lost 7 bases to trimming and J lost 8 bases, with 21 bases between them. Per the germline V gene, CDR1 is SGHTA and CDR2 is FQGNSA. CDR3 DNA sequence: TGTGCCAGCAAGTCGACCTGGGGAGGTAACGATGAGCAGTTCTTC. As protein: CASKSTWGGNDEQFF.